The clone carrying this T cell receptor (beta chain) has ten or more counts. Antigen unknown. Arm-PCR of CDR3 regions and iRepertoire HTBI primers were the basis on which TCR beta libraries were built. TCRdb redid the calling of the multiplex PCR reads with MiXCR, one entry per CDR3 protein. Among about 530,000 distinct CDR3 sequences listed, about 15% were seen once. Trimming removed 8 bases from V and 5 bases from J, with 15 bases in between. Germline V gene lookup returns CDR1 SNHLY and CDR2 FYNNEI. This CDR3 is 13 amino acids long. This entry is derived from a study of regulatory T cells in long-lasting Graves disease. Whole-study findings and limits: Persistent Graves' patients showed less TCR diversity than newly diagnosed patients showed.

Time point defined: newly diagnosed GD, antithyroid drugs for less than 3 months. Construction of the TCR library relied on RNA isolated from PBMCs. This same sample was also taken into another study, of T cells in Graves' hyperthyroidism and ophthalmopathy. That work states: The definition of stable Graves' hyperthyroidism was no ophthalmopathy progression within 18 months.

This chain uses TRBV2 with TRBJ1-1; a weak D match, TRBD1 (5 bases). The origin of this receptor is a woman aged 35-65 years with Graves disease. The sequencing used peripheral blood mononuclear cells (PBMCs), collected at new diagnosis, from a patient treated with antithyroid drugs. CDR3 protein: CASSEGQRTEAFF. The CDR3 DNA reads as TGTGCCAGCTCTGAGGGGCAACGAACTGAAGCTTTCTTT.